These T cell receptor beta chains were read from a single sample in a study of blood T cell repertoires in COVID-19. Method: immunoSEQ multiplex PCR; TCRdb's copy keeps in-frame clones and lacks some. The sample holds 110,000 to 150,000 clones, about 82% seen once. Sequencing input: PBMCs or T cells enriched from blood (not recorded which). These receptors all come from a woman between 35 and 50 years old who had recovered from COVID-19. The CDR3 runs from the conserved cysteine through the conserved F or W. D genes are given only for firm matches.

V: TRBV2
D: TRBD2
J: TRBJ2-1
CDR3: CASRSSGAYNEQFF

V: TRBV6-1
D: .
J: TRBJ1-1
CDR3: CASSDWTVTEAFF

V: TRBV12-5
D: TRBD2
J: TRBJ2-1
CDR3: CASGGAGGRTSGRSRNEQFF

V: TRBV20-1
D: .
J: TRBJ2-7
CDR3: CSASSRRTYEQYF

V: TRBV6-5
D: TRBD1
J: TRBJ1-1
CDR3: CASSLDRVKYTEAFF

V: TRBV28
D: .
J: TRBJ1-1
CDR3: CASSGGRRPKEAEAFF

V: TRBV5-4
D: .
J: TRBJ1-3
CDR3: CASSLADGNTIYF

V: TRBV2
D: TRBD1
J: TRBJ2-3
CDR3: CASTRDRSTDTQYF

V: TRBV4-2
D: TRBD2
J: TRBJ2-5
CDR3: CASSQVGGTSGVLQETQYF

V: TRBV28
D: .
J: TRBJ1-3
CDR3: CASSFSGHFGNTIYF

V: TRBV2
D: TRBD1
J: TRBJ2-7
CDR3: CASIQDRDRSYEQYF

V: TRBV14
D: .
J: TRBJ2-1
CDR3: CASSQDEQFYNEQFF

V: TRBV3-1/TRBV3-2
D: TRBD2
J: TRBJ2-5
CDR3: CASSPGLAGGYF

V: TRBV6-2/TRBV6-3
D: TRBD2
J: TRBJ2-5
CDR3: CASSRTGTIQETQYF

V: TRBV27
D: TRBD1
J: TRBJ1-2
CDR3: CASGKTGRSYGYTF